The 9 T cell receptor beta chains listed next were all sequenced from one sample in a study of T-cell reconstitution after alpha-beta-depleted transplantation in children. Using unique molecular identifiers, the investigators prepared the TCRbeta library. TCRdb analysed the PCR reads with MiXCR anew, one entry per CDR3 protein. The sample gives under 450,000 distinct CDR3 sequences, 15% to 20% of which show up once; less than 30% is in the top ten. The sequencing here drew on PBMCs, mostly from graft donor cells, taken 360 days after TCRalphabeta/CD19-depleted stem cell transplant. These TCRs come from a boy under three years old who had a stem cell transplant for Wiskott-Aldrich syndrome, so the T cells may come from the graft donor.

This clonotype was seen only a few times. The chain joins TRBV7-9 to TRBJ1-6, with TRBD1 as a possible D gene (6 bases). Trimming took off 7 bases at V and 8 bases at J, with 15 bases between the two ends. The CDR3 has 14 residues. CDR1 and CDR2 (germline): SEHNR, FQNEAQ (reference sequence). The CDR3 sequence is CASTDTGTHSPLHF. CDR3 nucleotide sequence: TGTGCCAGCACCGACACAGGGACTCATTCACCCCTCCACTTT.

The CDR3 nucleotides are TGCGCCAGCAGCCAAGAGGGGACTAGCGGTTACAATGAGCAGTTCTTC. Translating gives CASSQEGTSGYNEQFF. V and J are TRBV4-3 and TRBJ2-1; 11 bases map to TRBD2. CDR3 size: 16 residues. Per germline, CDR1 LGHNA and CDR2 YSLEER. The J segment lost 4 bases and the V segment lost 0 bases, leaving 2 bases of the junction unmatched.

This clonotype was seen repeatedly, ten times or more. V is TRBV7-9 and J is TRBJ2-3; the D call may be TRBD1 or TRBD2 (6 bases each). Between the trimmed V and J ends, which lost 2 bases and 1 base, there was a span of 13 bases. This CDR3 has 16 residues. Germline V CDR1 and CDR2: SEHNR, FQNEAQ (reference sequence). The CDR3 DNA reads TGTGCCAGCAGCTTAAATACGGGGGCCGGCACAGATACGCAGTATTTT. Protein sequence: CASSLNTGAGTDTQYF.

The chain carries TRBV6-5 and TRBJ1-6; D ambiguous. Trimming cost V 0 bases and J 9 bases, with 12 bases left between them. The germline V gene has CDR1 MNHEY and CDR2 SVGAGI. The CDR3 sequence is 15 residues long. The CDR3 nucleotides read TGTGCCAGCAGTTACTCTGGAGCAGCGGGTTCACCCCTCCACTTT. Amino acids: CASSYSGAAGSPLHF.

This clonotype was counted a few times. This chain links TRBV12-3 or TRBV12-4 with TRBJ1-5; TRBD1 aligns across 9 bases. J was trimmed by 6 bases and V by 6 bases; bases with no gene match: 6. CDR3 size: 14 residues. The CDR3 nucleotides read TGTGCCAGCAGCCGGACAGGGGAAGGTCAGCCCCAGCATTTT. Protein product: CASSRTGEGQPQHF.

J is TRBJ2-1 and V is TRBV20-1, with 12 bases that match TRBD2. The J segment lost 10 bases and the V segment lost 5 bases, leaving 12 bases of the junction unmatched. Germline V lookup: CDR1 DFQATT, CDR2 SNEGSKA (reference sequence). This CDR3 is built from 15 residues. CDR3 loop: CSARRTSGKNHEQFF. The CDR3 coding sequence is TGCAGTGCTCGGAGGACTAGCGGGAAGAATCACGAGCAGTTCTTC.

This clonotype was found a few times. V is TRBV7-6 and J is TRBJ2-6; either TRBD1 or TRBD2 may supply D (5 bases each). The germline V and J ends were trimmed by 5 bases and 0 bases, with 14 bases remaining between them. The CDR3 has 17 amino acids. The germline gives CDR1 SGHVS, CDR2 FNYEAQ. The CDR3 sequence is CASSLGTRVSGANVLTF. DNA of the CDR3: TGTGCCAGCAGCCTGGGGACCCGAGTCTCTGGGGCCAACGTCCTGACTTTC.

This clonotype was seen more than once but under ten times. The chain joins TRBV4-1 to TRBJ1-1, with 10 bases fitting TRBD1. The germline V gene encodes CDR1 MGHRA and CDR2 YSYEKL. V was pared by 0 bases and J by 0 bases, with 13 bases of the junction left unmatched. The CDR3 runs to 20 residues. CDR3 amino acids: CASSQERDRGLRAMNTEAFF. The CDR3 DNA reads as TGCGCCAGCAGCCAAGAGAGGGACAGGGGTCTACGCGCCATGAACACTGAAGCTTTCTTT.

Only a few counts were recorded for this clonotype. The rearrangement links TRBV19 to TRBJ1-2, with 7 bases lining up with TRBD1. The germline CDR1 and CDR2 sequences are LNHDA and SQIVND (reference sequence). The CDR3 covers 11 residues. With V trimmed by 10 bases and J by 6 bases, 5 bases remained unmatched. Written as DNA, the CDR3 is TGTGCCACCCTACAGGGGAATGGCTACACCTTC. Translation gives CATLQGNGYTF.